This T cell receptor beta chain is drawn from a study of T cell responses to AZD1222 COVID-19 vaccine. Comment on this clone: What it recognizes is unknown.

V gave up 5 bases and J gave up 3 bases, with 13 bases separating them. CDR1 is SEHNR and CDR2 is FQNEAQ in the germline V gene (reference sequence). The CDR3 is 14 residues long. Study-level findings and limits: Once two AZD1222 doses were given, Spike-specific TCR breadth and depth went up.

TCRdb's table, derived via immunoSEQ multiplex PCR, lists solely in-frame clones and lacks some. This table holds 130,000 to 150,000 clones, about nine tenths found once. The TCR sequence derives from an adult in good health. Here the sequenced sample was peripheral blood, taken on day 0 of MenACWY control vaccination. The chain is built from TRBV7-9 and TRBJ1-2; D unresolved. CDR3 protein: CASSGSLWDYGYTF. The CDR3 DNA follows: TGTGCCAGCAGCGGCAGTCTCTGGGACTATGGCTACACCTTC.